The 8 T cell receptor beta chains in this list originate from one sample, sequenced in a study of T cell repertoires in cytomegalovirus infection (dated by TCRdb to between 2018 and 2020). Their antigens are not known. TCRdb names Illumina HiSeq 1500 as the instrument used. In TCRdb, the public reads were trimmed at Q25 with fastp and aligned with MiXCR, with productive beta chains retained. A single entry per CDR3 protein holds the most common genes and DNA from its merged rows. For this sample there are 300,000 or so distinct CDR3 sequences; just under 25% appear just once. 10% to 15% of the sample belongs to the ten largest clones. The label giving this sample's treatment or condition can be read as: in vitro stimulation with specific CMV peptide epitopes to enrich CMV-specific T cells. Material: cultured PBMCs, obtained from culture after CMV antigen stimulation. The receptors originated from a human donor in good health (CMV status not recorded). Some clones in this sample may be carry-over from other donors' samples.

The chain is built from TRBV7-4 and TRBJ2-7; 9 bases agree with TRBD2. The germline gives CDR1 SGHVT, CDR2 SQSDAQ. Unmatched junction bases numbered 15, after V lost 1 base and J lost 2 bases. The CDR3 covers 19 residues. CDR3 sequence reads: CASSLGRSSGGPTTYEQYV. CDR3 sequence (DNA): TGTGCCAGCAGCTTAGGGCGGAGTAGCGGGGGACCTACAACCTACGAGCAGTACGTC.

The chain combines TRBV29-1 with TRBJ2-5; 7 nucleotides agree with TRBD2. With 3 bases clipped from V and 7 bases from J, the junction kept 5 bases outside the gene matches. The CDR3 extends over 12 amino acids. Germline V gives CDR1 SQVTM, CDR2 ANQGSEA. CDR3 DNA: TGCAGCGTTGATTCGGGGGGTAGGACCCAGTACTTC. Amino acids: CSVDSGGRTQYF.

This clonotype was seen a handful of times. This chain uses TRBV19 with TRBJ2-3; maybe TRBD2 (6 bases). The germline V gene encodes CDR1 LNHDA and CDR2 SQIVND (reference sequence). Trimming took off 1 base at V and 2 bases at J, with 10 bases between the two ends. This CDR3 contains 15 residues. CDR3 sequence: CASSIAGVLTDTQYF. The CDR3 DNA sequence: TGTGCCAGTAGTATAGCGGGAGTCCTCACAGATACGCAGTATTTT.

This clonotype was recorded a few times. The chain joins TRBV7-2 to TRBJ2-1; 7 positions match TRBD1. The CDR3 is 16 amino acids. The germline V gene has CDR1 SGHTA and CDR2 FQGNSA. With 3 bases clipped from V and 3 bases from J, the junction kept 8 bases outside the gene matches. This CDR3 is CASSLKRQGYYNEQFF. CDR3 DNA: TGTGCCAGCAGCTTGAAACGACAGGGATACTACAATGAGCAGTTCTTC.

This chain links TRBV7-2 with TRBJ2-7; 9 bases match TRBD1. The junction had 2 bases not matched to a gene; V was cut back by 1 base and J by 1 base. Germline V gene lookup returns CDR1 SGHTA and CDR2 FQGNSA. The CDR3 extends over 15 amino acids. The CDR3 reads CASSLGGQGSYEQYF. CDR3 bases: TGTGCCAGCAGCTTAGGGGGACAGGGTTCCTACGAGCAGTACTTC.

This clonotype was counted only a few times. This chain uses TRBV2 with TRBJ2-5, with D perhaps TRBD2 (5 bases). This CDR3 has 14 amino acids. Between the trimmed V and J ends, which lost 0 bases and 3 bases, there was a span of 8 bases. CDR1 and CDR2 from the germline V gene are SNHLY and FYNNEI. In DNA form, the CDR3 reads TGTGCCAGCAGTGAAGCCTCGACTAAAGAGACCCAGTACTTC. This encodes CASSEASTKETQYF. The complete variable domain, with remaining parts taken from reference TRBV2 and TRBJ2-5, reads EPEVTQTPSHQVTQMGQEVILRCVPISNHLYFYWYRQILGQKVEFLVSFYNNEISEKSEIFDDQFSVERPDGSNFTLKIRSTKLEDSAMYFCASSEASTKETQYFGPGTRLLVL.

Here the CDR3 DNA reads TGTGCCAGCAGAAGGGGGGCCGGCTATGAGCAGTTCTTC. Its translation: CASRRGAGYEQFF. This chain connects TRBV6-5 to TRBJ2-1, with D perhaps given as TRBD1 or TRBD2 (6 bases each). V lost 6 bases and J 8 bases, leaving 14 bases between the germline ends. The CDR3 extends over 13 amino acids. Germline V gene lookup returns CDR1 MNHEY and CDR2 SVGAGI.

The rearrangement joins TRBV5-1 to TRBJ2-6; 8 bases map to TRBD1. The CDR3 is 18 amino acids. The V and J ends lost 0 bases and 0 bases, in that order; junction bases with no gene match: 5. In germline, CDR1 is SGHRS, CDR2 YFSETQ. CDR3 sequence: CASSLAAGGLSGANVLTF. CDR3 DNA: TGCGCCAGCAGCTTGGCGGCAGGGGGCCTCTCTGGGGCCAACGTCCTGACTTTC.